The present entry profiles one TCR beta chain with its context. Methods used by the authors: Reference gene primers were amplified, and this amplification served to estimate nucleated cell counts. Repertoires were generated with immunoSEQ multiplex PCR, while TCRdb's copy carries only in-frame clones and drops some. V and J calls plus clone size are reproduced from that table; the DNA served to infer D and trimming. The table lists about 35,000 clones, 87% of them singletons. The V end lost 1 base, the J end lost 6 bases, and 10 bases lay between the germline ends. Germline assignment: CDR1 SGHDN and CDR2 FVKESK. There are 14 residues in the CDR3. The source of the sample is a study of blood T cell repertoires in COVID-19. Study overall: From the United States, Italy and Spain came samples of acute and convalescent COVID-19.

This TCR derives from an elderly man with active COVID-19. The rearrangement links TRBV14 to TRBJ2-1, with D maybe TRBD1 (6 bases). Sequencing was performed on peripheral blood. DNA for the CDR3: TGTGCCAGCAGCCAAGGAGGGGGAGTCAATGAGCAGTTCTTC. Amino acid sequence: CASSQGGGVNEQFF.